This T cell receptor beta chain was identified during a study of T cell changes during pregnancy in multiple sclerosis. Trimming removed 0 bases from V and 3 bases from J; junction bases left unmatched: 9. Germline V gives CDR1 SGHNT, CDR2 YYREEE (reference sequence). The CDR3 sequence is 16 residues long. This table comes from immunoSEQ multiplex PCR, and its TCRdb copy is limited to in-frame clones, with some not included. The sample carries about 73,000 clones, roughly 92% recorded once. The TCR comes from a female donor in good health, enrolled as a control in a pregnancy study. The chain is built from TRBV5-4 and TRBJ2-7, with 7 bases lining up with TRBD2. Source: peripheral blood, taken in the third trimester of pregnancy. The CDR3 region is CASSLDYGGGNYEQYF. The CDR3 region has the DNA TGTGCCAGCAGCTTGGATTACGGGGGAGGGAACTACGAGCAGTACTTC.